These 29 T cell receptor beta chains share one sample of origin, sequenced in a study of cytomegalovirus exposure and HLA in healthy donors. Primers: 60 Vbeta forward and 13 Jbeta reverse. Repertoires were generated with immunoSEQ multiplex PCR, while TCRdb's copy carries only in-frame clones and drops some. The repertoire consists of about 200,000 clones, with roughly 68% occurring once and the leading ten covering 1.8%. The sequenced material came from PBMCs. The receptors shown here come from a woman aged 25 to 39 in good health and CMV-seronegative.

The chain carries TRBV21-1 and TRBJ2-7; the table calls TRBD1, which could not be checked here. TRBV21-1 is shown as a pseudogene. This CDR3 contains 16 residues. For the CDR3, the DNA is TGTGCCAGCAGCAAAAATGGGACAGGGAAGTCCTACGAGCAGTACTTC. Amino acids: CASSKNGTGKSYEQYF.

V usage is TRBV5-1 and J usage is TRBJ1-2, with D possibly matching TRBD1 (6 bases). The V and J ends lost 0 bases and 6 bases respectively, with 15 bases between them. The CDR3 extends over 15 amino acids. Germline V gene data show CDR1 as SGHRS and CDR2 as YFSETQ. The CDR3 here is CASSLAPTGGHGYTF. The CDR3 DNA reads TGCGCCAGCAGCTTGGCCCCGACAGGTGGGCATGGCTACACCTTC.

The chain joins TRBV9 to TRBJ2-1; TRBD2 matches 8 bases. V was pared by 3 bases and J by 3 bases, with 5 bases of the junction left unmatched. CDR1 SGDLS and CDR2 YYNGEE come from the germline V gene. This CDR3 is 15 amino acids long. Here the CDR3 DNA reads TGTGCCAGCAGCGAAAGACTAGCGAACTACAATGAGCAGTTCTTC. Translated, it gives CASSERLANYNEQFF.

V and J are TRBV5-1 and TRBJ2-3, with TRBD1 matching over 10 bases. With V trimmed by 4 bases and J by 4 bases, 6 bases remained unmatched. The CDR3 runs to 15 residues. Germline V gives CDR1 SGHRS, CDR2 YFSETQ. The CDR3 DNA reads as TGCGCCAGCAGCCGTGACAGGGGGCGGTCAGATACGCAGTATTTT. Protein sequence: CASSRDRGRSDTQYF.

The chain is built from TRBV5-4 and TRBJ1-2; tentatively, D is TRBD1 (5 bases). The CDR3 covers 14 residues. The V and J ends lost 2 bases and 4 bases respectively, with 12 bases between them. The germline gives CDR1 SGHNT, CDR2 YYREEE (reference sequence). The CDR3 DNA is TGTGCCAGCAGCTTAGGTCCCGGGGGCTATGGCTACACCTTC. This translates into CASSLGPGGYGYTF.

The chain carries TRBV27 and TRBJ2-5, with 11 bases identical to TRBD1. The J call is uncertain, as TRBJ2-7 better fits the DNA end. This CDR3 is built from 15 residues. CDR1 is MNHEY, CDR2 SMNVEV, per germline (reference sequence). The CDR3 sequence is CASRWGGQGAAEQYF. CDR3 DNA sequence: TGTGCCAGCAGATGGGGCGGACAGGGGGCTGCCGAGCAGTACTTC.

CDR3 DNA sequence: TGTGCCACCACCCGACAGGGGGTATTATACAATGAGCAGTTCTTC. Translation: CATTRQGVLYNEQFF. The chain recombines TRBV6-6 with TRBJ2-1; 9 positions agree with TRBD1. Unmatched junction bases numbered 11, after V lost 10 bases and J lost 4 bases. The CDR3 contains 15 residues. CDR1 MNHNY and CDR2 SVGAGI come from the germline V gene (reference sequence).

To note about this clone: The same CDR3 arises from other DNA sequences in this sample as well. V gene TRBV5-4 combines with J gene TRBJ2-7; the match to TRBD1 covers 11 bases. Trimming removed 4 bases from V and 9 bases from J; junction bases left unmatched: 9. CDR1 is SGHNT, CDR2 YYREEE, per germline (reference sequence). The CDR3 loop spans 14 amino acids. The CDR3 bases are TGTGCCAGCAGCCTGGACAGGGGGCAACAACTGCAGTACTTC. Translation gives CASSLDRGQQLQYF. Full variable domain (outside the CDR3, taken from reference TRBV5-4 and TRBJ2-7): ETGVTQSPTHLIKTRGQQVTLRCSSQSGHNTVSWYQQALGQGPQFIFQYYREEENGRGNFPPRFSGLQFPNYSSELNVNALELDDSALYLCASSLDRGQQLQYFGPGTRLTVT.

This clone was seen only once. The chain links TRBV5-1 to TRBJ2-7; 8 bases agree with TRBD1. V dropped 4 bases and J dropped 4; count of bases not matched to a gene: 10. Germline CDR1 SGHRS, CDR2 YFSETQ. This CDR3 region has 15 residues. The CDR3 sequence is CASSPVAGTGYEQYF. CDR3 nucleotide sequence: TGCGCCAGCAGCCCGGTAGCAGGGACAGGTTACGAGCAGTACTTC.

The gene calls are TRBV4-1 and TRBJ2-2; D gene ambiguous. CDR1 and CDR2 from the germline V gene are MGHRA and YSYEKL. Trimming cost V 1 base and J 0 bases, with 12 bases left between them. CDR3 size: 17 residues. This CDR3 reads CASSQGHYTTNTGELFF. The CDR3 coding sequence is TGCGCCAGCAGCCAAGGGCACTACACCACGAACACCGGGGAGCTGTTTTTT.

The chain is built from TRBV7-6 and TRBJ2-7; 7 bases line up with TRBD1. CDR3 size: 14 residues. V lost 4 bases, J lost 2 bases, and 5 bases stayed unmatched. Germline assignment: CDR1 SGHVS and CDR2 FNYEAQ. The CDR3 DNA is TGTGCCAGCAGCTCTGACAGGGAAGCCTACGAGCAGTACTTC. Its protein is CASSSDREAYEQYF.

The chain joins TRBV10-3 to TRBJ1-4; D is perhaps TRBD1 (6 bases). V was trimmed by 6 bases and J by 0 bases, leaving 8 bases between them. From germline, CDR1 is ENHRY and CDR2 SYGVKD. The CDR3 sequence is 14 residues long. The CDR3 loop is CAIRSGATNEKLFF. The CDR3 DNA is TGTGCCATCAGATCAGGGGCAACTAATGAAAAACTGTTTTTT.

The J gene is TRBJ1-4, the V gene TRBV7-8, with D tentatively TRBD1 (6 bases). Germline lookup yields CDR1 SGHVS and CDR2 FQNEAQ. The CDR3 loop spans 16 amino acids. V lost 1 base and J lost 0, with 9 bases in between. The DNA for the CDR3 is TGTGCCAGCAGCTTAGGCCCAGGGGCAACTAATGAAAAACTGTTTTTT. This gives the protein CASSLGPGATNEKLFF.

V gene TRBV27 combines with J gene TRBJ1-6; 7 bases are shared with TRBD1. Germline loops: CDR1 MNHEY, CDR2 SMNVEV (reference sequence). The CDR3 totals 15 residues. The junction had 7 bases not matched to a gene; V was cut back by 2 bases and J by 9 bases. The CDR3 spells CASSLSPGGSSPLHF. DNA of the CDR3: TGTGCCAGCAGTTTAAGTCCAGGGGGTAGTTCACCCCTCCACTTT.

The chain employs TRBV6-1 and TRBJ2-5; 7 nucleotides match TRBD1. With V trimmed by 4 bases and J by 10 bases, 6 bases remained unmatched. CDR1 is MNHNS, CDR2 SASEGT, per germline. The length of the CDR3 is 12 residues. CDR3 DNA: TGTGCCAGCAGTGGCCACAGGGGAAGCCAGTACTTC. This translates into CASSGHRGSQYF.

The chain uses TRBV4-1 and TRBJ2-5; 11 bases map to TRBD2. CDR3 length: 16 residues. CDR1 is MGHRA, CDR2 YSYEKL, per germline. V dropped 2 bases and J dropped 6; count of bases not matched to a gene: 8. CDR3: CASSQSGLAGGQTQYF. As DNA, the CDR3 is TGCGCCAGCAGCCAATCGGGGCTAGCGGGGGGACAGACCCAGTACTTC.

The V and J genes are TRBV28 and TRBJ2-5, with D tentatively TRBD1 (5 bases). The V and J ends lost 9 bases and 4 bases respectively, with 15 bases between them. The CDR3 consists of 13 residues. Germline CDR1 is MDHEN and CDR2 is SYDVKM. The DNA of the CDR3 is TGTGCCAGTACTCAGGGATGGGGAGAGACCCAGTACTTC. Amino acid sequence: CASTQGWGETQYF. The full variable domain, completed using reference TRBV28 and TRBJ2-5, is DVKVTQSSRYLVKRTGEKVFLECVQDMDHENMFWYRQDPGLGLRLIYFSYDVKMKEKGDIPEGYSVSREKKERFSLILESASTNQTSMYLCASTQGWGETQYFGPGTRLLVL.

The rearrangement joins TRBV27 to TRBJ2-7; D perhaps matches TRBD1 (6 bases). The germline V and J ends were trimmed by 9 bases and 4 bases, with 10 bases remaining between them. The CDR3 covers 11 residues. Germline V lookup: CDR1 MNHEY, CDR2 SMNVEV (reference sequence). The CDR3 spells CASIQGYEQYF. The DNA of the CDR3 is TGTGCCAGTATACAGGGATACGAGCAGTACTTC.

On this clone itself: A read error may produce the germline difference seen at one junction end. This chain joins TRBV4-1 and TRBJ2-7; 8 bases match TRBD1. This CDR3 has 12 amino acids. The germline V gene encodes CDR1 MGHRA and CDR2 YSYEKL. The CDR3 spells CASSQDHRGLDF. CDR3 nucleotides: TGCGCCAGCAGCCAAGATCACAGGGGGTTGGACTTC.

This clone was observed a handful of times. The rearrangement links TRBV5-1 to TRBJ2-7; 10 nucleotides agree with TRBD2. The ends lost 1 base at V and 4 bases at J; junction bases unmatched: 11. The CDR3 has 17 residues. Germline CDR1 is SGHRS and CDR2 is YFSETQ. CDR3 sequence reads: CASSLRGAGGGNYEQYF. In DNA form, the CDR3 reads TGCGCCAGCAGCTTGAGGGGAGCGGGAGGGGGTAATTACGAGCAGTACTTC.

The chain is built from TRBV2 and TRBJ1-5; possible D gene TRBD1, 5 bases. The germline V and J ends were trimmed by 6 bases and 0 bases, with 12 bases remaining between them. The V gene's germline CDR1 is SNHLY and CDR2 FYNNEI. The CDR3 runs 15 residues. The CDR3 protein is CASREQGNSNQPQHF. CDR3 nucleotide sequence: TGTGCCAGCAGAGAGCAGGGAAATAGCAATCAGCCCCAGCATTTT.

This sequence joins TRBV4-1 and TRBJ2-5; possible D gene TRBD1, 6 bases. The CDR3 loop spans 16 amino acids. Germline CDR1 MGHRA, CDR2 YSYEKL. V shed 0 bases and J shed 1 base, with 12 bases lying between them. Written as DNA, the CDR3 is TGCGCCAGCAGCCAAGATCTTACAGGGCCCCAAGAGACCCAGTACTTC. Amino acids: CASSQDLTGPQETQYF.

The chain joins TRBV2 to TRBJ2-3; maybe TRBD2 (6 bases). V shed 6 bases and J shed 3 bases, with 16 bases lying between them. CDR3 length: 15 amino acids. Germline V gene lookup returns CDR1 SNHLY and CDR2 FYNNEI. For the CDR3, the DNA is TGTGCCAGCAGCGAGGACACCGCGGGGACAGATACGCAGTATTTT. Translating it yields CASSEDTAGTDTQYF.

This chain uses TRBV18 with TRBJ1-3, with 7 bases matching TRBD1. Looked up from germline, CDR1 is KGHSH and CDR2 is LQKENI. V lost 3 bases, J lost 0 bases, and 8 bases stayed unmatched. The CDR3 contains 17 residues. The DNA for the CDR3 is TGTGCCAGCTCACCCCCGGACAGGCTAAACTCTGGAAACACCATATATTTT. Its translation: CASSPPDRLNSGNTIYF.

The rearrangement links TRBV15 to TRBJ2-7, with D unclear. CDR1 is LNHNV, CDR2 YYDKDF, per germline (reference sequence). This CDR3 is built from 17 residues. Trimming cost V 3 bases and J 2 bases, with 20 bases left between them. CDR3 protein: CATSSVIEGGKAYEQYF. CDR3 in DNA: TGTGCCACCAGCAGTGTAATTGAAGGCGGAAAGGCCTACGAGCAGTACTTC.

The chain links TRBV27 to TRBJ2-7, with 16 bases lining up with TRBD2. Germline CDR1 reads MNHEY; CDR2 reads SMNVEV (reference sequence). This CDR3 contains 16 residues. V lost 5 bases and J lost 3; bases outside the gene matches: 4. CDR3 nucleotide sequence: TGTGCCAGCAGTCCGGGACTAGCGGGAGGGCACTACGAGCAGTACTTC. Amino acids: CASSPGLAGGHYEQYF.

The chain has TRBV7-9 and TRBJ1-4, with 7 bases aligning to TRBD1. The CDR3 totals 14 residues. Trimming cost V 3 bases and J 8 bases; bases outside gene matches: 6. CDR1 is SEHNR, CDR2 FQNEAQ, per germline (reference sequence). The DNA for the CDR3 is TGTGCCAGCAGCTTTTCAACAGGGGACGAAAAACTGTTTTTT. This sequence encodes CASSFSTGDEKLFF.

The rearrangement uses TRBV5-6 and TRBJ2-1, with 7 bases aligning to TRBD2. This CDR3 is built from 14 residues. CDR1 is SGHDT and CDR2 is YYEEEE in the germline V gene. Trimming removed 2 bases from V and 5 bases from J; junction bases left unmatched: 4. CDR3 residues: CASSLRLADNEQFF. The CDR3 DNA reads TGTGCCAGCAGCTTACGGCTAGCGGACAATGAGCAGTTCTTC.

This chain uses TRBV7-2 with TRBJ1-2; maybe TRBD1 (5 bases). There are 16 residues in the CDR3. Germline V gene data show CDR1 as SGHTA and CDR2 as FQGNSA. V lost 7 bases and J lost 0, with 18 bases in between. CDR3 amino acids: CASTSGESGANYGYTF. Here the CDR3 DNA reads TGTGCCAGCACCTCGGGGGAGTCCGGGGCTAACTATGGCTACACCTTC.